This T cell receptor beta chain was profiled in a study of OX40 agonist ivuxolimab in advanced cancers. Study results and caveats: Individuals who were partial responders at 0.1-3.0 mg/kg had clonal expansion that ranked among the lowest. Averaging showed that CD8+ T cells had more expanded clones than CD4+ did. There was clonal expansion of CD4+ and CD8+ blood T cells by week 6 at 0.1 to 3.0 mg/kg.

To note about this clone: Its antigen is still unknown.

Sequencing was performed with immunoSEQ multiplex PCR; in TCRdb, only in-frame clones are kept and a portion is missing. The sample has about 47,000 clones; around nine tenths are singletons. Trimming took 0 bases from V and 6 from J; bases not matched to a gene: 11. The CDR3 is 19 residues long. Per germline, CDR1 SGHRS and CDR2 YFSETQ. The chain uses TRBV5-1 and TRBJ2-3, with TRBD2 identical over 15 bases. The sample here was CD4+ or CD8+ T cells sorted from blood, taken in a trial of the OX40 agonist ivuxolimab. The source of this sequence is an adult with an advanced solid tumor such as melanoma, head and neck, liver or kidney cancer. This CDR3 reads CASSLGGLAGGVTQDTQYF. Written as DNA, the CDR3 is TGCGCCAGCAGCTTGGGGGGACTAGCGGGAGGAGTCACACAGGATACGCAGTATTTT.